Following are 11 T cell receptor beta chains from one sample sequenced in a study of human T cells and chemical hapten exposure (dated by TCRdb to the early 2020s). The intended sense of this specimen's time point label: patch test 3, about 24 weeks after DPC sensitization. The treatment or condition label, read with the paper, signifies: therapeutic diphenylcyclopropenone sensitization with weekly scalp DPC. Receptor amplification or capture employed RACE. The instrument was a NextSeq 500. The public reads were reanalyzed by TCRdb: fastp trimming at Q25, MiXCR alignment, in-frame beta chains only. Every distinct CDR3 protein forms one entry, paired with its most common genes and DNA. This sample gives some 79,000 distinct CDR3 sequences in total; 10% to 13% of them show up just once. The ten most abundant clones make up about 4% of the sample. The sequencing used whole blood, collected in connection with sensitization to the hapten diphenylcyclopropenone (DPC). The source of these receptors is a woman aged 50 to 65 with alopecia areata. Some clones in this sample may be carry-over from other donors' samples.

CDR3 sequence: CASSFQVGGGTDTQYF. CDR3 DNA: TGTGCCAGCAGTTTCCAAGTGGGCGGCGGCACAGATACGCAGTATTTT. This sequence joins TRBV25-1 and TRBJ2-3, with D unclear. V was pared by 5 bases and J by 1 base, with 16 bases between. CDR3 size: 16 residues. Germline CDR1 and CDR2: MGHDK and SYGVNS.

CDR3: CASSAPRGPQHF. CDR3 DNA sequence: TGTGCCAGCAGTGCCCCTCGAGGTCCCCAGCATTTT. This sequence joins TRBV28 and TRBJ1-5; unclear D gene. V was shortened by 5 bases and J by 10 bases, with 12 bases between the two germline ends. Germline assignment: CDR1 MDHEN and CDR2 SYDVKM. This CDR3 has 12 amino acids.

This clonotype came up a few times. This chain connects TRBV20-1 to TRBJ1-5, with D uncertain. This CDR3 has 15 residues. CDR1 and CDR2 (germline): DFQATT, SNEGSKA (reference sequence). The V end lost 0 bases, the J end lost 3 bases, and 12 bases lay between the germline ends. The CDR3, as DNA: TGCAGTGCTAGAGATCAAGGGCAGCTCAATCAGCCCCAGCATTTT. It yields the protein CSARDQGQLNQPQHF.

This clonotype occurred many times. This chain joins TRBV18 and TRBJ2-5, with TRBD1 as a possible D gene (5 bases). This CDR3 region has 15 residues. Germline CDR1 KGHSH, CDR2 LQKENI. V was pared by 1 base and J by 7 bases, with 16 bases between. Here the CDR3 reads CASSPLDSDRVTQYF. The CDR3 coding sequence is TGTGCCAGCTCACCACTCGACAGCGACCGGGTGACCCAGTACTTC.

In its sample, this clonotype was seen a few times. V and J are TRBV20-1 and TRBJ2-7; 8 nucleotides line up with TRBD2. The J segment lost 5 bases and the V segment lost 0 bases, leaving 12 bases of the junction unmatched. Looked up from germline, CDR1 is DFQATT and CDR2 is SNEGSKA (reference sequence). This CDR3 is built from 16 residues. The CDR3 nucleotides are TGCAGTGCTAGAGATCCCCTAGCGGGCCTCCCCGACGAGCAGTACTTC. Its protein product is CSARDPLAGLPDEQYF.

This clonotype has a count of ten or more. The chain employs TRBV19 and TRBJ1-5, with a tentative D call TRBD1 (5 bases). The length of the CDR3 is 14 residues. Deletions cut 10 bases from V and 4 bases from J, with 17 bases between. CDR1 and CDR2 from the germline V gene are LNHDA and SQIVND (reference sequence). This chain's CDR3 is CATSPMPGNQPQHF. Here the CDR3 DNA reads TGTGCCACCTCACCCATGCCAGGGAATCAGCCCCAGCATTTT. The full variable domain, in which reference TRBV19 and TRBJ1-5 provide the parts outside the CDR3, is DGGITQSPKYLFRKEGQNVTLSCEQNLNHDAMYWYRQDPGQGLRLIYYSQIVNDFQKGDIAEGYSVSREKKESFPLTVTSAQKNPTAFYLCATSPMPGNQPQHFGDGTRLSIL.

This clonotype has a count of ten or more. The rearrangement joins TRBV5-1 to TRBJ2-5; D may be TRBD2 (5 bases). The V and J ends lost 4 bases and 2 bases respectively, with 15 bases between them. Germline V gene lookup returns CDR1 SGHRS and CDR2 YFSETQ. The CDR3 runs 15 residues. The CDR3 DNA reads TGCGCCAGCAGCCCCTCCGGCAGCGGTCAAGAGACCCAGTACTTC. Translating it yields CASSPSGSGQETQYF. Together with reference TRBV5-1 and TRBJ2-5, the CDR3 gives the full variable domain: KAGVTQTPRYLIKTRGQQVTLSCSPISGHRSVSWYQQTPGQGLQFLFEYFSETQRNKGNFPGRFSGRQFSNSRSEMNVSTLELGDSALYLCASSPSGSGQETQYFGPGTRLLVL.

The sample holds a few counts of this clonotype. The rearrangement joins TRBV2 to TRBJ2-3; 12 bases map to TRBD1. Trimming at V came to 5 bases and at J to 0 bases, leaving 6 bases not matched to a gene. CDR3 size: 17 residues. In germline, CDR1 is SNHLY, CDR2 FYNNEI. CDR3 protein: CASSSPGQGASTDTQYF. In nucleotides, the CDR3 is TGTGCCAGCAGTTCCCCGGGACAGGGGGCCAGCACAGATACGCAGTATTTT.

The chain joins TRBV3-1 to TRBJ2-7; possibly TRBD1 for D (5 bases). Germline CDR1 reads LGHDT; CDR2 reads YNNKEL (reference sequence). The CDR3 is 14 residues long. V shed 4 bases and J shed 6 bases, with 16 bases lying between them. The CDR3 nucleotides are TGTGCCAGCAGCCGAAGACGGCAGGGCGGCGAGCAGTACTTC. Its protein is CASSRRRQGGEQYF.

This clonotype was observed at least ten times. Here the CDR3 DNA reads TGTGCCAGCAGCCCACACGGGGAGCTGTTTTTT. This translates into CASSPHGELFF. The chain has TRBV5-5 and TRBJ2-2; D gene unclear. The CDR3 is made up of 11 amino acids. Germline CDR1 is SGHKS and CDR2 is YYEKEE (reference sequence). V was shortened by 4 bases and J by 7 bases, with 5 bases between the two germline ends.

The gene calls are TRBV6-5 and TRBJ1-5; D remains ambiguous. Trimming cost V 6 bases and J 7 bases, with 16 bases left between them. This CDR3 is 14 amino acids long. The V gene's germline CDR1 is MNHEY and CDR2 SVGAGI. As DNA, the CDR3 is TGTGCCAGCAGCTTAACCGTTACGGCACAGCCCCAGCATTTT. Protein product: CASSLTVTAQPQHF.